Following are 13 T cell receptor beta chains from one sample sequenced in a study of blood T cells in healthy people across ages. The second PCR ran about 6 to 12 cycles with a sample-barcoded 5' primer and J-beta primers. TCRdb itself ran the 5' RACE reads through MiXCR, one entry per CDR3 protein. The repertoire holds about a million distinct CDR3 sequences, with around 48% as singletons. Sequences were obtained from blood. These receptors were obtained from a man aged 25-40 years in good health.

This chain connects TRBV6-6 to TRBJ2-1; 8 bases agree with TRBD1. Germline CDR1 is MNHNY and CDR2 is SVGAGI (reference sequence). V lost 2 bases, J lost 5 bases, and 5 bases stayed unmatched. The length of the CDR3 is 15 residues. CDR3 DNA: TGTGCCAGCAGTTACCGGGACAGGCCCAACAATGAGCAGTTCTTC. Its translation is CASSYRDRPNNEQFF.

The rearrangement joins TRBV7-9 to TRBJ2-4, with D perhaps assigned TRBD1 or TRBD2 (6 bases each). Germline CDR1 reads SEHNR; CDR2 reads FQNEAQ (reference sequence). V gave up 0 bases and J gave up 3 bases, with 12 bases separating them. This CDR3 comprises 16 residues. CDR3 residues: CASSLAGGYDKNIQYF. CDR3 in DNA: TGTGCCAGCAGCTTAGCGGGGGGCTATGACAAAAACATTCAGTACTTC.

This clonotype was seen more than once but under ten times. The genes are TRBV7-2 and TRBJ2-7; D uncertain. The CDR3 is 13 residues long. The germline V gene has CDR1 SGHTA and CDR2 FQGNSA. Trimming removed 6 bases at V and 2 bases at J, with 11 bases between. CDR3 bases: TGTGCCAGCAGTCCTTTCCGCGCCTACGAGCAGTACTTC. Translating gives CASSPFRAYEQYF. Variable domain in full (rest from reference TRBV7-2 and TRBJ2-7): GAGVSQSPSNKVTEKGKDVELRCDPISGHTALYWYRQSLGQGLEFLIYFQGNSAPDKSGLPSDRFSAERTGGSVSTLTIQRTQQEDSAVYLCASSPFRAYEQYFGPGTRLTVT.

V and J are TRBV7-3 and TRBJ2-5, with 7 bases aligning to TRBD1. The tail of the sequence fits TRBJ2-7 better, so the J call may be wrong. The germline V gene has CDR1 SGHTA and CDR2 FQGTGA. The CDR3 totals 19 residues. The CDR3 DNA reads TGTGCCAGCAGCTTCGTTAGTCTCTCTCGAGACAGGGCCTTTTACGAGCAGTACTTC. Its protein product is CASSFVSLSRDRAFYEQYF.

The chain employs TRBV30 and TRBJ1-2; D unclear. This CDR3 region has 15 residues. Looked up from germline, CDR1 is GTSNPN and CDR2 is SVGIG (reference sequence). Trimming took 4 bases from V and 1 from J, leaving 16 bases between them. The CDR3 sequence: CAWTPGGKLNYGYTF. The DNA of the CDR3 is TGTGCCTGGACCCCCGGCGGCAAACTTAACTATGGCTACACCTTC.

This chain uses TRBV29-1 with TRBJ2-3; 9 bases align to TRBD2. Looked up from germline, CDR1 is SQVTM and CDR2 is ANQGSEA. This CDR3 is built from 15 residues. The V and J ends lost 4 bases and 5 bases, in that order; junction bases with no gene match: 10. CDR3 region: CSVVRRGGPEDTQYF. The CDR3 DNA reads TGCAGCGTTGTGCGGCGGGGGGGGCCTGAAGATACGCAGTATTTT.

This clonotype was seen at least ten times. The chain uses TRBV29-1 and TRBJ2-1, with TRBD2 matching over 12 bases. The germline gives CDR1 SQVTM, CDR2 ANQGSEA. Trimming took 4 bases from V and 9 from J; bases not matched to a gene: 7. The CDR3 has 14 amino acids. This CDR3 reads CSVAASGGVFEQFF. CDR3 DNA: TGCAGCGTTGCGGCTAGCGGGGGGGTTTTTGAGCAGTTCTTC.

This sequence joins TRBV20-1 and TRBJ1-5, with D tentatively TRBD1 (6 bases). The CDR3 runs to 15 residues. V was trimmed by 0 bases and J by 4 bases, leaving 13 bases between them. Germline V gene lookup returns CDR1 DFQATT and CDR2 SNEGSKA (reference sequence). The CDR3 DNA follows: TGCAGTGCTAGAGAACCCACCAGGGGAAATCAGCCCCAGCATTTT. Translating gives CSAREPTRGNQPQHF.

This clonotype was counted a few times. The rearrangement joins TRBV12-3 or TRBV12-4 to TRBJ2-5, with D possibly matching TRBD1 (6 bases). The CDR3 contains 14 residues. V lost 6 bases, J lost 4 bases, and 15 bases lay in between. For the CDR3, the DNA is TGTGCCAGCAGACGGACAGAACAAGGAGAGACCCAGTACTTC. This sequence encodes CASRRTEQGETQYF.

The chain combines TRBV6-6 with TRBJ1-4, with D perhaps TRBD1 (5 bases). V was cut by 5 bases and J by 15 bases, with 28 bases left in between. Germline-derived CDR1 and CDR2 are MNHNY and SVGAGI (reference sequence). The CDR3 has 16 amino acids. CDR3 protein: CASSGPQEGAAIKLFF. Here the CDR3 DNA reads TGTGCCAGCAGTGGCCCCCAGGAAGGGGCGGCCATTAAATTGTTTTTT.

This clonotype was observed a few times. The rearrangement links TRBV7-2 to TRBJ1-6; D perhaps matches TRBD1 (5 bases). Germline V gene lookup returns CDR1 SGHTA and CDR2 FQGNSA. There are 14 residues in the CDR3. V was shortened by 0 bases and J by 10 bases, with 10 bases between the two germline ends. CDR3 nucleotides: TGTGCCAGCAGCTTAGCCGGGGCTGGGTCACCCCTCCACTTT. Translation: CASSLAGAGSPLHF.

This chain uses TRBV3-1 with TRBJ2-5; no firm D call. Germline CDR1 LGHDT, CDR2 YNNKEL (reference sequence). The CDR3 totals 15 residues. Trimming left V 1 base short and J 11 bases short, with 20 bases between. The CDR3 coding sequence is TGTGCCAGCAGCCAAGTCGGTGGGCTACACAATGAGCAGTACTTC. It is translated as CASSQVGGLHNEQYF.

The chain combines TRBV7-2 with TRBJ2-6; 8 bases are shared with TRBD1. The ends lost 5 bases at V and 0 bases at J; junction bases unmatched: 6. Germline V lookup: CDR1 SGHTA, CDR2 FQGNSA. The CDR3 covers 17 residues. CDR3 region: CASSTTGAPSGANVLTF. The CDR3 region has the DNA TGTGCCAGCAGCACGACAGGGGCCCCCTCTGGGGCCAACGTCCTGACTTTC.